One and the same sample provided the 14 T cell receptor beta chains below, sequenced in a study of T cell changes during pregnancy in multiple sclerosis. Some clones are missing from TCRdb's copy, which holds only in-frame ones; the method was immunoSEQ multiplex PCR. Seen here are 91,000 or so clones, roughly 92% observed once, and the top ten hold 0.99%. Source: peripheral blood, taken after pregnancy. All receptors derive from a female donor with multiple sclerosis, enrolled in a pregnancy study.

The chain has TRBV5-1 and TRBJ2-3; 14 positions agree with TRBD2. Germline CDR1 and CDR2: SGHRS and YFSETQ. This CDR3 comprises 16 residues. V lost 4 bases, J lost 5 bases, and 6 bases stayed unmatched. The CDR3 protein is CASSPGLAGAVDTQYF. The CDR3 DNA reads TGCGCCAGCAGCCCGGGACTAGCGGGAGCAGTAGATACGCAGTATTTT.

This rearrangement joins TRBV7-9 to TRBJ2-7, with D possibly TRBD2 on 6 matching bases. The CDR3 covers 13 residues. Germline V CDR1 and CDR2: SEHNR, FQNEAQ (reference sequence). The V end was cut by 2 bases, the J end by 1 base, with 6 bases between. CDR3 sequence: CASSLRGSYEQYF. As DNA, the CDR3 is TGTGCCAGCAGCTTACGGGGGTCCTACGAGCAGTACTTC.

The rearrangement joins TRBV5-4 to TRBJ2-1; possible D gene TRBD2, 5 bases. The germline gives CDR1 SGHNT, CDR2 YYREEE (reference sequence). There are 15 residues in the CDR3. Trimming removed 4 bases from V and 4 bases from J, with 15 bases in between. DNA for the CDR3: TGTGCCAGCAGCCCGGACTTGGTAGCTTACAATGAGCAGTTCTTC. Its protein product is CASSPDLVAYNEQFF.

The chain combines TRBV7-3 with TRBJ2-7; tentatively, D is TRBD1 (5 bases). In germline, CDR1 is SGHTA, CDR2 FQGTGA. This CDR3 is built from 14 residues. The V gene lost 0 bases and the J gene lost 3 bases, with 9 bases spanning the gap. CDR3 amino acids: CASSLTDSSYEQYF. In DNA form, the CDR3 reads TGTGCCAGCAGCTTAACTGACAGCAGCTACGAGCAGTACTTC. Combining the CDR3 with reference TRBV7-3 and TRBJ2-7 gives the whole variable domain GAGVSQTPSNKVTEKGKYVELRCDPISGHTALYWYRQSLGQGPEFLIYFQGTGAADDSGLPNDRFFAVRPEGSVSTLKIQRTERGDSAVYLCASSLTDSSYEQYFGPGTRLTVT.

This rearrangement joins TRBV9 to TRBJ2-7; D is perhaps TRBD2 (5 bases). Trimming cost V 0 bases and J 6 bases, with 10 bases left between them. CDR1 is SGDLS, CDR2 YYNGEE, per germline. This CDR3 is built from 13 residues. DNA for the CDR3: TGTGCCAGCAGCGTAGGGACTCCGGGCGAGCAGTACTTC. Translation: CASSVGTPGEQYF.

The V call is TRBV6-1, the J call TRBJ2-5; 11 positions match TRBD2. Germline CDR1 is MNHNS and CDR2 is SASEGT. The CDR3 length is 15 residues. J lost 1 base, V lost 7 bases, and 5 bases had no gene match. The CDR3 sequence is CASNPTSGTQETQYF. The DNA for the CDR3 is TGTGCCAGCAATCCGACTAGCGGGACCCAAGAGACCCAGTACTTC.

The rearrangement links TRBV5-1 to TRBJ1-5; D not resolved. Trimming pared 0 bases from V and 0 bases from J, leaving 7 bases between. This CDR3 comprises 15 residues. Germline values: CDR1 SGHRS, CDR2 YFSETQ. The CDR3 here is CASSLGQNSNQPQHF. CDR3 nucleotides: TGCGCCAGCAGCTTGGGGCAGAATAGCAATCAGCCCCAGCATTTT.

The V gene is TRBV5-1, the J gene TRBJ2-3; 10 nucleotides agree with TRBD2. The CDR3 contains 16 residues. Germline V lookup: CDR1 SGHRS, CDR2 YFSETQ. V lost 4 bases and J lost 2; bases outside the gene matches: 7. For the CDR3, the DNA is TGCGCCAGCAGCCCCACCGGGACTAGCGTCACAGATACGCAGTATTTT. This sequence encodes CASSPTGTSVTDTQYF.

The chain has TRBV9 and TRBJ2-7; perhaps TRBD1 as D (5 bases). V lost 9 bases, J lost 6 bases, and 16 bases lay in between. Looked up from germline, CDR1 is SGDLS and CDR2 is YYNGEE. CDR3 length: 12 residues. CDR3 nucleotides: TGTGCCACCTCCCCGACAGTAGCCGAGCAGTACTTC. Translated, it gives CATSPTVAEQYF.

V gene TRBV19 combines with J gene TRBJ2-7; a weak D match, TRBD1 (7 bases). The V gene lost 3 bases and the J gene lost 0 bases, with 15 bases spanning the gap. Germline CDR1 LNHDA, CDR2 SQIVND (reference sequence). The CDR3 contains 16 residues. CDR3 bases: TGTGCCAGTAGTATCGCTCGGCAGGGGGGCTCCTACGAGCAGTACTTC. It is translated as CASSIARQGGSYEQYF.

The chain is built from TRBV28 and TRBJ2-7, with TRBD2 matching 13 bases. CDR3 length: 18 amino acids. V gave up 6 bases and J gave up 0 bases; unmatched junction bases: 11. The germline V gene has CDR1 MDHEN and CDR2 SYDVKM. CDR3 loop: CASSETPGLAGYSYEQYF. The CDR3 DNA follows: TGTGCCAGCAGCGAAACCCCGGGACTAGCGGGATACTCCTACGAGCAGTACTTC. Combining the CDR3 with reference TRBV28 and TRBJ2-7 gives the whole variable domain DVKVTQSSRYLVKRTGEKVFLECVQDMDHENMFWYRQDPGLGLRLIYFSYDVKMKEKGDIPEGYSVSREKKERFSLILESASTNQTSMYLCASSETPGLAGYSYEQYFGPGTRLTVT.

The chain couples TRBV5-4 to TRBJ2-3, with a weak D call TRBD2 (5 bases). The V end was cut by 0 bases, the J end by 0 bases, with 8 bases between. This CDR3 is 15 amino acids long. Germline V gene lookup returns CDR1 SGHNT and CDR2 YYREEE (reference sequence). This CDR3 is CASSLARTSTDTQYF. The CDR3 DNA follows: TGTGCCAGCAGCTTGGCAAGGACTAGCACAGATACGCAGTATTTT.

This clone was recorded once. The CDR3: CASSVSGLAEKLFF. The CDR3 nucleotides are TGTGCCAGCAGCGTATCGGGGTTGGCTGAAAAACTGTTTTTT. The chain recombines TRBV9 with TRBJ1-4; D is uncertain. The germline V gene encodes CDR1 SGDLS and CDR2 YYNGEE. With 1 base removed from V and 7 bases from J, the gap between germline ends came to 11 bases. This CDR3 spans 14 amino acids.

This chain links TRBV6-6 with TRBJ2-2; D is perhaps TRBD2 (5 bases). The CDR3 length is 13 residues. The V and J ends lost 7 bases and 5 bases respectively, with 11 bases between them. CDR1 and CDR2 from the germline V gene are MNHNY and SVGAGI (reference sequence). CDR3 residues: CASTHGETGELFF. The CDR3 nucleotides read TGTGCCAGCACCCACGGGGAAACCGGGGAGCTGTTTTTT.